These 29 T cell receptor beta chains share one sample of origin, sequenced in a study of cytomegalovirus exposure and HLA in healthy donors. It was with 60 Vbeta and 13 Jbeta primers that the PCR ran. Assay used: immunoSEQ multiplex PCR; TCRdb lists only in-frame clones, some missing. The sample has fewer than 60,000 clones; around four fifths are singletons. Sequenced input: PBMCs. The receptors were sampled from a man aged 50-60 years in good health and CMV-seronegative.

The genes are TRBV6-1 and TRBJ1-2; D might be TRBD1 (6 bases). The V end lost 4 bases, the J end lost 4 bases, and 13 bases lay between the germline ends. Per germline, CDR1 MNHNS and CDR2 SASEGT. The CDR3 has 14 amino acids. Here the CDR3 reads CASSGQALGYGYTF. In DNA, the CDR3 is TGTGCCAGCAGTGGACAGGCGCTTGGCTATGGCTACACCTTC.

The chain employs TRBV9 and TRBJ2-7; no clear D. The CDR3 loop spans 15 amino acids. Per the germline V gene, CDR1 is SGDLS and CDR2 is YYNGEE. Trimming removed 0 bases from V and 3 bases from J, with 13 bases in between. CDR3 in DNA: TGTGCCAGCAGCGTAGAAGGTAACAGCCTCTACGAGCAGTACTTC. It specifies CASSVEGNSLYEQYF.

The chain carries TRBV7-9 and TRBJ1-6; tentatively, D is TRBD1 (5 bases). Germline CDR1 is SEHNR and CDR2 is FQNEAQ (reference sequence). V shed 1 base and J shed 11 bases, with 15 bases lying between them. This CDR3 is built from 15 residues. CDR3 in DNA: TGTGCCAGCAGCTTAGTGGGGCCTCAATTAACACCCCTCCACTTT. Residues: CASSLVGPQLTPLHF. Together with reference TRBV7-9 and TRBJ1-6, the CDR3 gives the full variable domain: DTGVSQNPRHKITKRGQNVTFRCDPISEHNRLYWYRQTLGQGPEFLTYFQNEAQLEKSRLLSDRFSAERPKGSFSTLEIQRTEQGDSAMYLCASSLVGPQLTPLHFGNGTRLTVT.

This rearrangement joins TRBV6-1 to TRBJ2-2, with 7 positions matching TRBD1. The CDR3 spans 14 residues. V was pared by 6 bases and J by 3 bases, with 4 bases of the junction left unmatched. Germline CDR1 reads MNHNS; CDR2 reads SASEGT. The CDR3 sequence is CASRNRGDTGELFF. DNA for the CDR3: TGTGCCAGCAGAAACAGGGGAGACACCGGGGAGCTGTTTTTT.

The genes are TRBV7-9 and TRBJ2-2, with 8 bases matching TRBD1. Germline V gene sequence: CDR1 SEHNR, CDR2 FQNEAQ (reference sequence). The trim removed 4 bases at V and 7 bases at J, leaving 8 bases unmatched. CDR3 length equals 15 residues. Here the CDR3 reads CASSSGQGWDGELFF. In nucleotides, the CDR3 is TGTGCCAGCAGCTCCGGACAGGGATGGGACGGGGAGCTGTTTTTT.

A single count supports this clone. The chain joins TRBV6-5 to TRBJ1-1; tentatively, D is TRBD1 (6 bases). CDR3 length: 14 residues. Trimming left V 2 bases short and J 1 base short, with 8 bases between. Germline values: CDR1 MNHEY, CDR2 SVGAGI. The CDR3 DNA sequence: TGTGCCAGCAGTTACGACAGGAGGAACACTGAAGCTTTCTTT. Translating it yields CASSYDRRNTEAFF.

The V call is TRBV4-2, the J call TRBJ1-1; D is ambiguous. CDR3 size: 12 residues. Germline-derived CDR1 and CDR2 are LGHNA and YNFKEQ. Trimming removed 3 bases at V and 5 bases at J, with 7 bases between. CDR3 amino acids: CASSHLGTEAFF. In DNA form, the CDR3 reads TGTGCCAGCAGCCATCTAGGAACTGAAGCTTTCTTT.

The chain has TRBV10-2 and TRBJ2-1; the match to TRBD2 covers 14 bases. The CDR3 extends over 18 amino acids. The germline CDR1 and CDR2 sequences are WSHSY and SAAADI. J gave up 5 bases and V 2 bases, and 8 bases lay outside the gene matches. DNA of the CDR3: TGCGCCAGCAGTGAGGTTAGGACTAGCGGGGGGAATAACAATGAGCAGTTCTTC. Translation gives CASSEVRTSGGNNNEQFF.

The J gene is TRBJ1-2, the V gene TRBV5-4; no firm D call. Per germline, CDR1 SGHNT and CDR2 YYREEE (reference sequence). Trimming stripped 0 bases from V and 0 bases from J, with 6 bases between. The CDR3 sequence is 14 residues long. CDR3 sequence: CASSLAQANYGYTF. The CDR3 DNA follows: TGTGCCAGCAGCTTGGCCCAGGCTAACTATGGCTACACCTTC.

CDR3 residues: CASSFGSNEQFF. The CDR3 DNA is TGTGCCAGCAGCTTCGGGTCCAATGAGCAGTTCTTC. The chain links TRBV13 to TRBJ2-1; D not certain. CDR1 PRHDT and CDR2 FYEKMQ come from the germline V gene (reference sequence). V gave up 3 bases and J gave up 6 bases, with 6 bases separating them. The CDR3 is made up of 12 amino acids.

The table lists this clone with a few counts. This sequence joins TRBV27 and TRBJ1-2; 7 nucleotides line up with TRBD1. The germline V gene has CDR1 MNHEY and CDR2 SMNVEV (reference sequence). V was pared by 3 bases and J by 6 bases, with 4 bases of the junction left unmatched. This CDR3 has 13 residues. CDR3 sequence: CASSLTGSNGYTF. CDR3 coding DNA: TGTGCCAGCAGTTTGACAGGGAGTAATGGCTACACCTTC.

This rearrangement joins TRBV27 to TRBJ1-5; tentatively, D is TRBD1 (5 bases). The V and J ends lost 6 bases and 2 bases respectively, with 11 bases between them. Germline CDR1 and CDR2: MNHEY and SMNVEV (reference sequence). The CDR3 has 14 residues. The CDR3 loop is CASRGGGGNQPQHF. CDR3 DNA: TGTGCCAGCAGGGGGGGAGGGGGCAATCAGCCCCAGCATTTT.

V is TRBV6-1 and J is TRBJ2-1; 10 nucleotides match TRBD2. The CDR3 loop spans 15 amino acids. Per the germline V gene, CDR1 is MNHNS and CDR2 is SASEGT. Trimming cost V 6 bases and J 4 bases; bases outside gene matches: 6. The CDR3 DNA is TGTGCCAGCAGGGGAGCGGGGGGGCCATACAATGAGCAGTTCTTC. It yields the protein CASRGAGGPYNEQFF.

The chain is built from TRBV25-1 and TRBJ2-1; 7 bases agree with TRBD2. V dropped 6 bases and J dropped 5; count of bases not matched to a gene: 13. This CDR3 has 16 residues. Germline CDR1 is MGHDK and CDR2 is SYGVNS. CDR3 protein: CASRPTISGTDNEQFF. The CDR3 DNA sequence: TGTGCCAGCAGACCAACCATCAGCGGGACCGACAATGAGCAGTTCTTC. Full variable domain (outside the CDR3, taken from reference TRBV25-1 and TRBJ2-1): EADIYQTPRYLVIGTGKKITLECSQTMGHDKMYWYQQDPGMELHLIHYSYGVNSTEKGDLSSESTVSRIRTEHFPLTLESARPSHTSQYLCASRPTISGTDNEQFFGPGTRLTVL.

In nucleotides, the CDR3 is TGTGCCAGCAGTTACTCCTCAGGGGGATACAATGAGCAGTTCTTC. Translating gives CASSYSSGGYNEQFF. The V gene is TRBV6-5, the J gene TRBJ2-1, with 7 bases identical to TRBD1. The trim removed 0 bases at V and 4 bases at J, leaving 3 bases unmatched. Germline values: CDR1 MNHEY, CDR2 SVGAGI. The CDR3 loop spans 15 amino acids.

The chain combines TRBV7-9 with TRBJ1-2, with D maybe TRBD1 (5 bases). This CDR3 region has 12 residues. V was pared by 4 bases and J by 7 bases, with 10 bases between. Per germline, CDR1 SEHNR and CDR2 FQNEAQ (reference sequence). Written as DNA, the CDR3 is TGTGCCAGCAGCTCGGGACTCTTTGGCTACACCTTC. Amino acids: CASSSGLFGYTF.

The genes are TRBV19 and TRBJ2-1, with 9 bases that match TRBD2. Germline CDR1 is LNHDA and CDR2 is SQIVND (reference sequence). The CDR3 length is 15 residues. V shed 5 bases and J 4 bases; nucleotides not matched to a gene: 6. The CDR3 region has the DNA TGTGCCAGTAGTCAAGCGGGGGGATCTTACAATGAGCAGTTCTTC. This encodes CASSQAGGSYNEQFF.

This clone has only a few counts. The chain joins TRBV6-5 to TRBJ1-1; D is perhaps TRBD1 (5 bases). The CDR3 totals 14 residues. Germline V CDR1 and CDR2: MNHEY, SVGAGI. V gave up 7 bases and J gave up 0 bases, with 12 bases separating them. CDR3 sequence: CASTRDGLNTEAFF. DNA of the CDR3: TGTGCCAGCACGCGGGACGGATTGAACACTGAAGCTTTCTTT.

This sequence joins TRBV19 and TRBJ1-5, with 8 bases lining up with TRBD1. This CDR3 is built from 15 residues. V trimming: 3 bases; J trimming: 7 bases; junction bases outside the gene matches: 8. Germline lookup yields CDR1 LNHDA and CDR2 SQIVND (reference sequence). CDR3 in DNA: TGTGCCAGTAGTATCGACAGGGGTTCTCAGCAGCCCCAGCATTTT. Protein: CASSIDRGSQQPQHF.

The chain couples TRBV9 to TRBJ2-3; 10 bases map to TRBD1. Trimming at V came to 4 bases and at J to 3 bases, leaving 5 bases not matched to a gene. Germline CDR1 SGDLS, CDR2 YYNGEE. This CDR3 is 15 amino acids long. For the CDR3, the DNA is TGTGCCAGCAGCCCCCGGACAGGGGGGACAGATACGCAGTATTTT. This gives the protein CASSPRTGGTDTQYF.

The chain couples TRBV30 to TRBJ1-2; 9 positions agree with TRBD1. Per the germline V gene, CDR1 is GTSNPN and CDR2 is SVGIG (reference sequence). This CDR3 has 14 residues. V gave up 3 bases and J gave up 7 bases; unmatched junction bases: 9. The CDR3 reads CAWSNRDRASGYTF. In nucleotides, the CDR3 is TGTGCCTGGAGCAACCGGGACAGGGCGTCTGGCTACACCTTC.

The V and J genes are TRBV7-9 and TRBJ1-4; TRBD1 might be the D (5 bases). Germline V lookup: CDR1 SEHNR, CDR2 FQNEAQ (reference sequence). Between the trimmed V and J ends, which lost 3 bases and 2 bases, there was a span of 7 bases. There are 14 residues in the CDR3. CDR3 loop: CASSLAGTNEKLFF. CDR3 in DNA: TGTGCCAGCAGCTTGGCAGGGACTAATGAAAAACTGTTTTTT.

CDR3 bases: TGTGCCTGGAGTGTACGGGGGGAGGACCAGCCCCAGCATTTT. Protein product: CAWSVRGEDQPQHF. The gene calls are TRBV30 and TRBJ1-5; maybe TRBD1 (5 bases). Trimming pared 0 bases from V and 7 bases from J, leaving 13 bases between. The germline V gene has CDR1 GTSNPN and CDR2 SVGIG (reference sequence). The CDR3 runs 14 residues.

This clone was observed a few times. Other DNA sequences in this sample translate to the same CDR3. The rearrangement links TRBV7-2 to TRBJ1-6; no clear D gene. The CDR3 sequence is 14 residues long. V was cut by 1 base and J by 6 bases, with 7 bases left in between. Germline V lookup: CDR1 SGHTA, CDR2 FQGNSA. DNA of the CDR3: TGTGCCAGCAGCTTAGTAGGCGGTAATTCACCCCTCCACTTT. Its translation is CASSLVGGNSPLHF.

The chain carries TRBV6-5 and TRBJ2-7; 9 bases agree with TRBD1. Germline V gene sequence: CDR1 MNHEY, CDR2 SVGAGI. V was pared by 6 bases and J by 2 bases, with 5 bases of the junction left unmatched. This CDR3 spans 14 amino acids. The CDR3 spells CASREDRGTYEQYF. CDR3 in DNA: TGTGCCAGCAGGGAGGACAGGGGAACCTACGAGCAGTACTTC.

Concerning this clone itself: Within the sample, other DNA sequences also encode this same CDR3. V usage is TRBV5-1 and J usage is TRBJ1-1; a weak D match, TRBD1 (5 bases). In germline, CDR1 is SGHRS, CDR2 YFSETQ. The V gene lost 0 bases and the J gene lost 0 bases, with 15 bases spanning the gap. The CDR3 length is 17 residues. CDR3 nucleotide sequence: TGCGCCAGCAGCTTGGACAGGCTAGGATACATGAACACTGAAGCTTTCTTT. Residues: CASSLDRLGYMNTEAFF.

V is TRBV25-1 and J is TRBJ2-7; D gene uncertain. The CDR3 has 13 amino acids. Germline values: CDR1 MGHDK, CDR2 SYGVNS. V lost 3 bases to trimming and J lost 2 bases, with 8 bases between them. In DNA form, the CDR3 reads TGTGCCAGCAGTGACGCCAGGACCTACGAGCAGTACTTC. Its protein is CASSDARTYEQYF.

V usage is TRBV28 and J usage is TRBJ2-7, with 9 bases that match TRBD1. This CDR3 comprises 15 residues. CDR1 and CDR2 from the germline V gene are MDHEN and SYDVKM. J was trimmed by 3 bases and V by 6 bases; bases with no gene match: 9. The CDR3 DNA follows: TGTGCCAGCAGCTCCTCCGGGACAGGGCGCTACGAGCAGTACTTC. Protein: CASSSSGTGRYEQYF.

This chain joins TRBV9 and TRBJ2-2, with TRBD1 identical over 7 bases. CDR3 length: 16 amino acids. Unmatched junction bases numbered 12, after V lost 3 bases and J lost 7 bases. CDR1 SGDLS and CDR2 YYNGEE come from the germline V gene. CDR3 loop: CASSDPGQIRGGELFF. CDR3 in DNA: TGTGCCAGCAGCGACCCGGGACAGATAAGGGGCGGGGAGCTGTTTTTT.